The 15 T cell receptor beta chains below come from one sample, sequenced in a study of T cells in Graves' hyperthyroidism and ophthalmopathy. Researchers amplified the TCR beta CDR3 regions from RNA transcripts. In the first-round RT-PCR of the TCR CDR3, the HTBI primer set was used. In TCRdb, the multiplex PCR reads were re-called with MiXCR into one record per CDR3 protein. The table includes about half a million distinct CDR3 sequences, about 16% detected once. Sequencing was performed on blood. These receptors all come from a woman aged 30 to 39 with Graves' ophthalmopathy.

The V gene is TRBV20-1, the J gene TRBJ2-7; 7 positions agree with TRBD2. The V gene's germline CDR1 is DFQATT and CDR2 SNEGSKA (reference sequence). J lost 4 bases, V lost 6 bases, and 9 bases had no gene match. The CDR3 consists of 13 residues. CDR3 bases: TGCAGTGCCTCCTTCGGGGACTATTACGAGCAGTACTTC. Translated: CSASFGDYYEQYF.

This clonotype was counted a few times. The J gene is TRBJ2-5, the V gene TRBV7-2; no clear D. The V gene lost 1 base and the J gene lost 5 bases, with 11 bases spanning the gap. The CDR3 length is 14 residues. Germline values: CDR1 SGHTA, CDR2 FQGNSA. CDR3 in DNA: TGTGCCAGCAGCTTAGGATGGAGAACGGAGACCCAGTACTTC. Amino acids: CASSLGWRTETQYF.

This clonotype was picked up many times. The chain recombines TRBV10-3 with TRBJ1-1, with unresolved D. CDR1 is ENHRY and CDR2 is SYGVKD in the germline V gene. V lost 2 bases and J 7 bases, leaving 8 bases between the germline ends. The CDR3 totals 12 residues. In DNA, the CDR3 is TGTGCCATCAGTGAGATTCAAGGTGAAGCTTTCTTT. This codes for CAISEIQGEAFF.

This clonotype was seen repeatedly, ten times or more. This rearrangement joins TRBV20-1 to TRBJ1-2, with TRBD1 as a possible D gene (6 bases). V lost 4 bases and J 3 bases, leaving 18 bases between the germline ends. Germline V gene sequence: CDR1 DFQATT, CDR2 SNEGSKA (reference sequence). The CDR3 has 15 residues. CDR3 region: CSATPGQPKDYGYTF. CDR3 sequence (DNA): TGCAGTGCTACTCCCGGACAGCCAAAAGACTATGGCTACACCTTC.

This clonotype was seen repeatedly, ten times or more. The rearrangement links TRBV2 to TRBJ2-3; TRBD2 aligns across 10 bases. Germline CDR1 SNHLY, CDR2 FYNNEI. Losses at the gene ends were 6 bases for V and 0 bases for J; bases not matched to a gene: 6. The CDR3 runs to 16 residues. In DNA, the CDR3 is TGTGCCAGCAGGAATCTAGCGGGAGCGAGCACAGATACGCAGTATTTT. Its protein is CASRNLAGASTDTQYF.

This clonotype occurred many times. This chain connects TRBV2 to TRBJ2-1, with D unresolved. CDR3 length equals 13 residues. The V gene lost 3 bases and the J gene lost 1 base, with 4 bases spanning the gap. Germline V gene data show CDR1 as SNHLY and CDR2 as FYNNEI. CDR3 residues: CASSDGSYNEQFF. CDR3 nucleotides: TGTGCCAGCAGTGACGGTTCCTACAATGAGCAGTTCTTC.

This clonotype has a count of ten or more. This chain connects TRBV5-1 to TRBJ1-1; 7 positions match TRBD1. CDR3 length equals 15 residues. With 4 bases clipped from V and 0 bases from J, the junction kept 6 bases outside the gene matches. CDR1 is SGHRS and CDR2 is YFSETQ in the germline V gene. CDR3 bases: TGCGCCAGCAGCCTACTGACAGGGATGAACACTGAAGCTTTCTTT. The encoded protein is CASSLLTGMNTEAFF.

The V and J genes are TRBV7-9 and TRBJ2-7; D not certain. V lost 5 bases, J lost 3 bases, and 11 bases lay in between. Germline-derived CDR1 and CDR2 are SEHNR and FQNEAQ (reference sequence). CDR3 size: 13 residues. The CDR3 DNA follows: TGTGCCAGCAGCGAAAAGGGAATCTACGAGCAGTACTTC. This codes for CASSEKGIYEQYF.

This clonotype was detected many times. The chain has TRBV10-2 and TRBJ1-1, with no clear D. V gave up 3 bases and J gave up 4 bases, with 9 bases separating them. This CDR3 region has 13 residues. Germline assignment: CDR1 WSHSY and CDR2 SAAADI. The CDR3 loop is CASSDPIGTEAFF. The CDR3 region has the DNA TGCGCCAGCAGTGACCCAATTGGCACTGAAGCTTTCTTT.

This clonotype was seen repeatedly, ten times or more. The V call is TRBV27, the J call TRBJ2-2; D is unclear. Germline lookup yields CDR1 MNHEY and CDR2 SMNVEV (reference sequence). V was shortened by 3 bases and J by 4 bases, with 6 bases between the two germline ends. This CDR3 is 13 amino acids long. The CDR3, as DNA: TGTGCCAGCAGTTTCTTGGTCACCGGGGAGCTGTTTTTT. Amino acid sequence: CASSFLVTGELFF.

Many counts were recorded for this clonotype. The V call is TRBV7-3, the J call TRBJ2-7; 9 bases fit TRBD1. CDR1 and CDR2 (germline): SGHTA, FQGTGA. V was pared by 4 bases and J by 5 bases, with 6 bases of the junction left unmatched. CDR3 size: 14 residues. The CDR3 region is CASSWDREAHEQYF. In nucleotides, the CDR3 is TGTGCCAGCAGCTGGGACAGGGAGGCCCACGAGCAGTACTTC.

V usage is TRBV28 and J usage is TRBJ1-4; 8 nucleotides agree with TRBD1. Trimming at V came to 7 bases and at J to 7 bases, leaving 11 bases not matched to a gene. Germline values: CDR1 MDHEN, CDR2 SYDVKM. The CDR3 spans 15 residues. CDR3 region: CASTPLGTGPEKLFF. The DNA of the CDR3 is TGTGCCAGCACCCCACTTGGGACAGGACCTGAAAAACTGTTTTTT.

As for this clonotype: It may be a read error: a sequence one base away is much more abundant. Here the CDR3 omits its conserved ending phenylalanine or tryptophan, so a read error is the likely source. The rearrangement joins TRBV28 to TRBJ2-7; the match to TRBD2 covers 8 bases. The CDR3 runs 12 residues. V was pared by 7 bases and J by 6 bases, with 5 bases of the junction left unmatched. CDR1 and CDR2 from the germline V gene are MDHEN and SYDVKM. The CDR3 loop reads CASISGSAEQYL. As DNA, the CDR3 is TGTGCCAGCATCAGCGGGAGTGCCGAGCAGTACCTC.

This clonotype has a count of ten or more. The DNA for the CDR3 is TGCGCCAGCAGCTTGGGCAGGGAGGCAGATACGCAGTATTTT. Protein: CASSLGREADTQYF. This chain joins TRBV5-1 and TRBJ2-3; D may be TRBD2 (6 bases). The germline gives CDR1 SGHRS, CDR2 YFSETQ. The CDR3 sequence is 14 residues long. Deletions cut 0 bases from V and 4 bases from J, with 9 bases between. Combining the CDR3 with reference TRBV5-1 and TRBJ2-3 gives the whole variable domain KAGVTQTPRYLIKTRGQQVTLSCSPISGHRSVSWYQQTPGQGLQFLFEYFSETQRNKGNFPGRFSGRQFSNSRSEMNVSTLELGDSALYLCASSLGREADTQYFGPGTRLTVL.

The chain has TRBV18 and TRBJ2-5, with D unresolved. CDR1 and CDR2 (germline): KGHSH, LQKENI. V lost 1 base to trimming and J lost 2 bases, with 23 bases between them. CDR3 length: 19 amino acids. The DNA for the CDR3 is TGTGCCAGCTCACCACGAATTTTATGGTCAGGAAACAAGCAAGAGACCCAGTACTTC. This sequence encodes CASSPRILWSGNKQETQYF.